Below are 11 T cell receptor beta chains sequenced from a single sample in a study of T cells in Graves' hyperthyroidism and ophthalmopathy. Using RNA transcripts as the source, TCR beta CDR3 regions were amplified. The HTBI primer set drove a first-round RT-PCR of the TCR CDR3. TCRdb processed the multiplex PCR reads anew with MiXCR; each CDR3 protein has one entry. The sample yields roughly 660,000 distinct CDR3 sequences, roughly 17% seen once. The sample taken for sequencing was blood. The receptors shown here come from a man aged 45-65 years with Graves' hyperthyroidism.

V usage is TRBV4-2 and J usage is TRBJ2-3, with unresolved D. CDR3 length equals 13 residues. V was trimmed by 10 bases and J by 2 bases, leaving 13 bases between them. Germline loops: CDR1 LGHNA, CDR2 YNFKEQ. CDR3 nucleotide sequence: TGTGCCACCGCACGCGGAACCACAGATACGCAGTATTTT. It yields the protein CATARGTTDTQYF.

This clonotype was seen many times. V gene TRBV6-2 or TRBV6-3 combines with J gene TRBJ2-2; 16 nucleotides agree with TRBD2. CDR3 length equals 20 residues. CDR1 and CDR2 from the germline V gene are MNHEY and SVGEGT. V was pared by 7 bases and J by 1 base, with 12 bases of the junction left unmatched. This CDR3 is CASIVHPGLAGGMNTGELFF. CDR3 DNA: TGTGCCAGCATCGTTCACCCGGGACTAGCGGGAGGGATGAACACCGGGGAGCTGTTTTTT.

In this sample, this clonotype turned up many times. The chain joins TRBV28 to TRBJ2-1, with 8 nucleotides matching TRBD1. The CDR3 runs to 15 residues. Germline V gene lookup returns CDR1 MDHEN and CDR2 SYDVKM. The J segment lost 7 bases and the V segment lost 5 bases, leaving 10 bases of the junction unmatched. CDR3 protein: CASSPPWTGLNEQFF. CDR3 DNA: TGTGCCAGCAGTCCCCCCTGGACAGGGTTGAATGAGCAGTTCTTC. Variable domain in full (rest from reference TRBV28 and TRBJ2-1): DVKVTQSSRYLVKRTGEKVFLECVQDMDHENMFWYRQDPGLGLRLIYFSYDVKMKEKGDIPEGYSVSREKKERFSLILESASTNQTSMYLCASSPPWTGLNEQFFGPGTRLTVL.

The CDR3 sequence: CASSPAGQSFYEQYF. CDR3 bases: TGTGCCAGCAGCCCCGCTGGGCAGAGCTTCTACGAGCAGTACTTC. V gene TRBV13 combines with J gene TRBJ2-7; D gene ambiguous. The ends were cut back, 5 bases at V and 3 bases at J, with 17 bases in the middle. Germline CDR1 and CDR2: PRHDT and FYEKMQ (reference sequence). The CDR3 loop spans 15 amino acids.

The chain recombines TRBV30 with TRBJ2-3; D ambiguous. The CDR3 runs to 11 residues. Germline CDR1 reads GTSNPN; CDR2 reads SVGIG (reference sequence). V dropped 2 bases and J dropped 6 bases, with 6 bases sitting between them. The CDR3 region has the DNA TGTGCCTGGAGTCAAAGTGATACGCAGTATTTT. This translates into CAWSQSDTQYF.

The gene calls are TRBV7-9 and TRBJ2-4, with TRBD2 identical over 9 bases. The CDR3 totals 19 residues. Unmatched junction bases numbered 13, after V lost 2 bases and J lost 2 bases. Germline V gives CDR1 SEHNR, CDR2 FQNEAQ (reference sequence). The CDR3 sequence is CASSLMVAGAPRTKNIQYF. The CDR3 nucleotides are TGTGCCAGCAGCTTAATGGTAGCGGGAGCTCCTCGGACCAAAAACATTCAGTACTTC. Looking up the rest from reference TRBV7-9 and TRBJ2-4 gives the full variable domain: DTGVSQNPRHKITKRGQNVTFRCDPISEHNRLYWYRQTLGQGPEFLTYFQNEAQLEKSRLLSDRFSAERPKGSFSTLEIQRTEQGDSAMYLCASSLMVAGAPRTKNIQYFGAGTRLSVL.

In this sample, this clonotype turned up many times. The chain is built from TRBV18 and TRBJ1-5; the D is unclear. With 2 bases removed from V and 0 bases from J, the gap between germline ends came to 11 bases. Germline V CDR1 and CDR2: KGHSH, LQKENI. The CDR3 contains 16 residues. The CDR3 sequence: CASSPGQVNSNQPQHF. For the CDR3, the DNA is TGTGCCAGCTCACCAGGGCAGGTAAATAGCAATCAGCCCCAGCATTTT.

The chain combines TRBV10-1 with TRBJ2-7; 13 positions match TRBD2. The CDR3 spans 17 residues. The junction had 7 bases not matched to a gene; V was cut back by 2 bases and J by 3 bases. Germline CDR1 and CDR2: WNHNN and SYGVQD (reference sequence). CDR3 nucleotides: TGCGCCAGCAGTGAGGGGGGACTAGCGGGATACAACTACGAGCAGTACTTC. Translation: CASSEGGLAGYNYEQYF.

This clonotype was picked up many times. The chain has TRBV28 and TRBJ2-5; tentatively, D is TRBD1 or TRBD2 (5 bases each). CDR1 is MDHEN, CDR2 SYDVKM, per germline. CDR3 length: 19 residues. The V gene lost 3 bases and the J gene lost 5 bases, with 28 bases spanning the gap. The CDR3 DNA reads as TGTGCCAGCAGTTTGGAGGCAGGGCGTGTACTAGGCTCTGGGGAGACCCAGTACTTC. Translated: CASSLEAGRVLGSGETQYF.

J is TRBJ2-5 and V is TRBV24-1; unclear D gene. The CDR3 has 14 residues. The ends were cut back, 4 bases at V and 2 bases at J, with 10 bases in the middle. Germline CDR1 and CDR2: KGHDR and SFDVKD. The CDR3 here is CATSESTVQETQYF. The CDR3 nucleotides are TGTGCCACCAGTGAGTCGACGGTACAAGAGACCCAGTACTTC.

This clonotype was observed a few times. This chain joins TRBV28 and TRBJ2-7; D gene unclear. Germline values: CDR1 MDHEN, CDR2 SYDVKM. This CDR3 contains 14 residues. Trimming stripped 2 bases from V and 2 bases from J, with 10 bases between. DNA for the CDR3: TGTGCCAGCAGTTTAACCTCTCCCACCTACGAGCAGTACTTC. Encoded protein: CASSLTSPTYEQYF.